These 18 T cell receptor beta chains came from one sample sequenced in a study of cytomegalovirus exposure and HLA in healthy donors. Primers for the PCR totalled 60 Vbeta and 13 Jbeta. The assay was immunoSEQ multiplex PCR, and TCRdb's table has in-frame clones only and misses some. Here the sample table reports roughly 30,000 clones. Input material: PBMCs. These receptors all stem from a middle-aged woman in good health and CMV-seropositive.

Remarks on this clone: At one boundary the junction diverges from the germline segment, which might be a read error. CDR3 protein: CASVTGNSEAFF. DNA for the CDR3: TGTGCCAGCGTGACAGGGAACTCTGAAGCTTTCTTT. The chain uses TRBV7-9 and TRBJ1-1, with 7 nucleotides matching TRBD1. CDR3 length equals 12 residues. Germline V gene sequence: CDR1 SEHNR, CDR2 FQNEAQ (reference sequence).

The V call is TRBV6-1, the J call TRBJ1-2; 10 bases agree with TRBD1. The V segment lost 5 bases and the J segment 7 bases; nucleotides outside the gene matches: 4. This CDR3 is built from 13 residues. Germline V gives CDR1 MNHNS, CDR2 SASEGT. CDR3 DNA: TGTGCCAGCAGTTGGGACAGGGGAAGTGGCTACACCTTC. This codes for CASSWDRGSGYTF.

This chain links TRBV1 with TRBJ2-2; the DNA was not compared with TRBD2, the D call given in the table. TRBV1 is flagged as a pseudogene. The CDR3 is 15 amino acids. Written as DNA, the CDR3 is TGCACCAGCTTAGGCGGGAGTACGGACACCGGGGAGCTGTTTTTT. Residues: CTSLGGSTDTGELFF.

The CDR3 coding sequence is TGTGCCAGCAGCTTGTCAGTCGGGGGGAAGGGCGGCTACACCTTC. Amino acid sequence: CASSLSVGGKGGYTF. The chain joins TRBV5-6 to TRBJ1-2, with a weak D call TRBD1 (5 bases). From germline, CDR1 is SGHDT and CDR2 YYEEEE. The V end was cut by 1 base, the J end by 8 bases, with 18 bases between. The CDR3 covers 15 residues.

This rearrangement joins TRBV4-3 to TRBJ1-2; the D gene is possibly TRBD1 (5 bases). Germline loops: CDR1 LGHNA, CDR2 YSLEER. Trimming cost V 0 bases and J 7 bases, with 12 bases left between them. CDR3 length equals 14 residues. The CDR3 here is CASSQDLERGGYTF. The CDR3 DNA sequence: TGCGCCAGCAGCCAAGACCTTGAAAGGGGTGGCTACACCTTC.

The CDR3 here is CASSLASGSLAGGYSYEQYF. As DNA, the CDR3 is TGTGCCAGCAGCTTAGCGAGTGGGAGCCTAGCGGGAGGATACTCCTACGAGCAGTACTTC. The V gene is TRBV7-6, the J gene TRBJ2-7; 11 bases are shared with TRBD2. Trimming took 0 bases from V and 0 from J; bases not matched to a gene: 13. Germline CDR1 and CDR2: SGHVS and FNYEAQ. The CDR3 runs to 20 residues.

The V and J genes are TRBV9 and TRBJ2-5; a possible D gene is TRBD2 (6 bases). Trimming took off 3 bases at V and 6 bases at J, with 12 bases between the two ends. Germline-derived CDR1 and CDR2 are SGDLS and YYNGEE. The CDR3 consists of 13 residues. The CDR3: CASSGDFVQTQYF. In nucleotides, the CDR3 is TGTGCCAGCAGCGGGGACTTTGTGCAGACCCAGTACTTC.

This chain links TRBV14 with TRBJ2-5; 7 nucleotides agree with TRBD1. This CDR3 spans 16 amino acids. After removal of 3 bases from V and 5 bases from J, the junction contained 12 bases not matched to a gene. Germline assignment: CDR1 SGHDN and CDR2 FVKESK. CDR3 nucleotides: TGTGCCAGCAGCCACCGGACAGGCCTAACAGGGGAGACCCAGTACTTC. Translating gives CASSHRTGLTGETQYF.

The V call is TRBV5-6, the J call TRBJ2-7; 11 bases are shared with TRBD1. This CDR3 is built from 16 residues. The germline V gene has CDR1 SGHDT and CDR2 YYEEEE. With 4 bases clipped from V and 5 bases from J, the junction kept 11 bases outside the gene matches. The CDR3 loop reads CASSLFRRTGGDEQYF. Written as DNA, the CDR3 is TGTGCCAGCAGCCTCTTTCGGAGGACAGGGGGCGACGAGCAGTACTTC.

CDR3 in amino acids: CASSLGGIKGYGYTF. The CDR3 coding sequence is TGTGCCAGCAGCCTCGGAGGGATAAAGGGCTATGGCTACACCTTC. The chain joins TRBV5-6 to TRBJ1-2; D remains ambiguous. This CDR3 comprises 15 residues. Trimming shortened V by 4 bases and J by 4 bases, and 17 bases separated the two germline ends. CDR1 SGHDT and CDR2 YYEEEE come from the germline V gene.

The gene calls are TRBV9 and TRBJ2-1; 12 bases line up with TRBD2. The CDR3 runs to 16 residues. V was clipped by 3 bases and J by 7 bases; unmatched bases: 8. Looked up from germline, CDR1 is SGDLS and CDR2 is YYNGEE. CDR3 nucleotides: TGTGCCAGCAGCGCCCACTCTAGCGGGAGGGCGAATGAGCAGTTCTTC. It encodes CASSAHSSGRANEQFF.

This chain uses TRBV13 with TRBJ2-7, with 9 nucleotides matching TRBD2. The CDR3 totals 15 residues. Germline trimming cut 2 bases from V and 4 bases from J; bases unmatched to any gene: 6. Germline V lookup: CDR1 PRHDT, CDR2 FYEKMQ (reference sequence). The CDR3 is CASSLRISGSYEQYF. The CDR3 bases are TGTGCCAGCAGCTTAAGGATTAGCGGGAGTTACGAGCAGTACTTC.

V usage is TRBV4-1 and J usage is TRBJ2-7; 7 bases fit TRBD2. CDR3 length equals 14 residues. J lost 8 bases, V lost 7 bases, and 14 bases had no gene match. Germline loops: CDR1 MGHRA, CDR2 YSYEKL. The DNA for the CDR3 is TGCGCCAGCACCCTCATTCCGGGGACTACGAAGCAGTACTTC. Its protein product is CASTLIPGTTKQYF.

This sequence joins TRBV5-1 and TRBJ2-1; D possibly corresponds to TRBD2 (6 bases). The CDR3 covers 16 residues. The V and J ends lost 0 bases and 2 bases respectively, with 12 bases between them. Germline V gene sequence: CDR1 SGHRS, CDR2 YFSETQ. The CDR3 protein is CASSLAGLAAYNEQFF. In DNA, the CDR3 is TGCGCCAGCAGCTTGGCCGGTTTAGCGGCCTACAATGAGCAGTTCTTC. Full variable domain (outside the CDR3, taken from reference TRBV5-1 and TRBJ2-1): KAGVTQTPRYLIKTRGQQVTLSCSPISGHRSVSWYQQTPGQGLQFLFEYFSETQRNKGNFPGRFSGRQFSNSRSEMNVSTLELGDSALYLCASSLAGLAAYNEQFFGPGTRLTVL.

The chain combines TRBV6-5 with TRBJ1-2; D not certain. There are 13 residues in the CDR3. Trimming pared 2 bases from V and 4 bases from J, leaving 8 bases between. Germline V CDR1 and CDR2: MNHEY, SVGAGI. The CDR3 nucleotides are TGTGCCAGCAGTTACGGAGAGACCTATGGCTACACCTTC. This gives the protein CASSYGETYGYTF.

The chain couples TRBV7-7 to TRBJ2-2; the D is unclear. V was cut by 5 bases and J by 5 bases, with 12 bases left in between. This CDR3 has 14 residues. Germline CDR1 is SSHAT and CDR2 is FNYEAQ (reference sequence). CDR3 sequence (DNA): TGTGCCAGCAGCACCCGGGTTAATACCGGGGAGCTGTTTTTT. It translates to CASSTRVNTGELFF.

The chain uses TRBV6-1 and TRBJ1-3, with D tentatively TRBD1 (5 bases). V gave up 6 bases and J gave up 0 bases, with 12 bases separating them. This CDR3 comprises 15 residues. Germline CDR1 and CDR2: MNHNS and SASEGT. In DNA form, the CDR3 reads TGTGCCAGCAGCCAGGGATTATCCTCTGGAAACACCATATATTTT. Its protein product is CASSQGLSSGNTIYF.

J is TRBJ2-5 and V is TRBV5-1, with a weak D call TRBD1 (5 bases). The CDR3 covers 14 residues. Looked up from germline, CDR1 is SGHRS and CDR2 is YFSETQ. Trimming pared 1 base from V and 4 bases from J, leaving 11 bases between. CDR3 region: CASSLLEGVETQYF. The CDR3 nucleotides read TGCGCCAGCAGCTTGTTGGAAGGGGTAGAGACCCAGTACTTC.